The next 28 T cell receptor beta chains were all read from a single sample in a study of blood T cell repertoires in COVID-19. The data were produced by immunoSEQ multiplex PCR, yet TCRdb's version contains in-frame clones alone and is incomplete. The repertoire holds fewer than 250,000 clones, with 65% to 85% as singletons. Sequencing was performed on peripheral blood. The source of these receptors is a human donor in a cohort sampled during active COVID-19.

The chain combines TRBV19 with TRBJ2-3; 11 bases fit TRBD2. This CDR3 has 15 residues. CDR1 and CDR2 (germline): LNHDA, SQIVND (reference sequence). The V gene end was trimmed by 8 bases and the J gene end by 5 bases; junction bases not matched to a gene: 9. CDR3 nucleotides: TGTGCCAGTTCCCTGGCTAGCGGGGGGATAGATACGCAGTATTTT. Encoded protein: CASSLASGGIDTQYF.

The chain links TRBV2 to TRBJ2-2; D call uncertain. The CDR3 spans 15 residues. Per germline, CDR1 SNHLY and CDR2 FYNNEI. Deletions cut 5 bases from V and 3 bases from J, with 13 bases between. The CDR3 sequence is CASSPSTQYTGELFF. The CDR3 DNA is TGTGCCAGCAGTCCTTCGACTCAGTACACCGGGGAGCTGTTTTTT.

CDR3 sequence reads: CASSLGAGFSYEQYF. The CDR3, as DNA: TGTGCCAGCAGTTTAGGGGCAGGTTTCTCCTACGAGCAGTACTTC. V and J are TRBV27 and TRBJ2-7, with a tentative D call TRBD1 (5 bases). Germline assignment: CDR1 MNHEY and CDR2 SMNVEV (reference sequence). The V end lost 2 bases, the J end lost 0 bases, and 11 bases lay between the germline ends. This CDR3 spans 15 amino acids.

A few counts support this clone. The chain joins TRBV9 to TRBJ2-3, with 7 bases aligning to TRBD1. After removal of 0 bases from V and 3 bases from J, the junction contained 4 bases not matched to a gene. This CDR3 is 15 amino acids long. From germline, CDR1 is SGDLS and CDR2 YYNGEE. The CDR3 loop reads CASSVAVTGTDTQYF. Written as DNA, the CDR3 is TGTGCCAGCAGCGTAGCCGTGACAGGGACAGATACGCAGTATTTT.

Of note for this clone: The DNA is omitted, as the CDR3 cannot be located on it reliably, and the CDR3 follows TCRdb's listing. V and J are TRBV29-1 and TRBJ1-1. The CDR3 length equals 14 residues, ends included. In germline, CDR1 is SQVTM, CDR2 ANQGSEA. This CDR3 is CSVEWGRGTEVIFF.

The chain employs TRBV13 and TRBJ1-1; no firm D call. Germline assignment: CDR1 PRHDT and CDR2 FYEKMQ (reference sequence). The CDR3 length is 14 residues. V was pared by 2 bases and J by 1 base, with 8 bases between. Here the CDR3 reads CASSLSRGNTEAFF. The CDR3 DNA reads as TGTGCCAGCAGCTTATCGAGAGGGAACACTGAAGCTTTCTTT.

The rearrangement joins TRBV6-1 to TRBJ1-4; 8 bases are a match to TRBD1. Germline trimming cut 0 bases from V and 6 bases from J; bases unmatched to any gene: 6. Looked up from germline, CDR1 is MNHNS and CDR2 is SASEGT. The length of the CDR3 is 16 residues. In DNA, the CDR3 is TGTGCCAGCAGTGAAGCTTTGGACAGGGTTTATGAAAAACTGTTTTTT. It encodes CASSEALDRVYEKLFF.

This chain links TRBV4-1 with TRBJ2-1; no clear D. V lost 1 base, J lost 3 bases, and 10 bases lay in between. Germline CDR1 reads MGHRA; CDR2 reads YSYEKL. The CDR3 loop spans 15 amino acids. CDR3 amino acids: CASSQGRDFYNEQFF. The CDR3 DNA reads TGCGCCAGCAGCCAAGGCCGAGACTTCTACAATGAGCAGTTCTTC.

This chain joins TRBV28 and TRBJ1-1, with 9 positions matching TRBD1. Per the germline V gene, CDR1 is MDHEN and CDR2 is SYDVKM. This CDR3 spans 15 amino acids. V lost 5 bases and J lost 5; bases outside the gene matches: 9. Here the CDR3 DNA reads TGTGCCAGCAGTACCCAAACAGGGGGCGTTACTGAAGCTTTCTTT. This gives the protein CASSTQTGGVTEAFF.

The V and J genes are TRBV5-1 and TRBJ2-5, with TRBD2 identical over 9 bases. The CDR3 is 15 residues long. Germline CDR1 reads SGHRS; CDR2 reads YFSETQ. Unmatched junction bases numbered 10, after V lost 5 bases and J lost 5 bases. In DNA form, the CDR3 reads TGCGCCAGCAGGGATACCGGGACTAGCACGGAGACCCAGTACTTC. Protein product: CASRDTGTSTETQYF.

This clone has only a few counts. The chain employs TRBV18 and TRBJ2-3, with TRBD2 matching over 9 bases. This CDR3 has 14 residues. J gave up 5 bases and V 6 bases, and 6 bases lay outside the gene matches. Germline V gene sequence: CDR1 KGHSH, CDR2 LQKENI. CDR3 protein: CASSPQREVDTQYF. Written as DNA, the CDR3 is TGTGCCAGCTCCCCTCAGCGGGAGGTAGATACGCAGTATTTT.

V usage is TRBV6-6 and J usage is TRBJ2-7, with D tentatively TRBD2 (6 bases). V lost 1 base and J 3 bases, leaving 10 bases between the germline ends. The germline CDR1 and CDR2 sequences are MNHNY and SVGAGI (reference sequence). This CDR3 has 14 amino acids. DNA of the CDR3: TGTGCCAGCAGTTACTGGATGGGGGGCTACGAGCAGTACTTC. It yields the protein CASSYWMGGYEQYF.

J is TRBJ2-4 and V is TRBV2; 9 bases are shared with TRBD1. This CDR3 spans 13 amino acids. V dropped 6 bases and J dropped 5; count of bases not matched to a gene: 2. The germline V gene has CDR1 SNHLY and CDR2 FYNNEI. The CDR3 DNA follows: TGTGCCAGCAGGTGGACAGGGGAAAACATTCAGTACTTC. This translates into CASRWTGENIQYF.

This chain joins TRBV3-1 (or the pseudogene TRBV3-2) and TRBJ1-1; 8 nucleotides agree with TRBD1. CDR1 is LGHDT and CDR2 is YNNKEL in the germline V gene (reference sequence). Unmatched junction bases numbered 2, after V lost 5 bases and J lost 0 bases. This CDR3 has 14 residues. This CDR3 is CASSKDRVNTEAFF. CDR3 bases: TGTGCCAGCAGCAAGGACAGGGTGAACACTGAAGCTTTCTTT.

The chain joins TRBV5-1 to TRBJ1-5; weak D call: TRBD1 (6 bases). Trimming stripped 4 bases from V and 1 base from J, with 12 bases between. CDR1 is SGHRS and CDR2 is YFSETQ in the germline V gene. The CDR3 is 15 amino acids. CDR3 in amino acids: CASSIGTSSNQPQHF. The CDR3 DNA is TGCGCCAGCAGCATTGGGACAAGCAGCAATCAGCCCCAGCATTTT. The complete variable domain, with remaining parts taken from reference TRBV5-1 and TRBJ1-5, reads KAGVTQTPRYLIKTRGQQVTLSCSPISGHRSVSWYQQTPGQGLQFLFEYFSETQRNKGNFPGRFSGRQFSNSRSEMNVSTLELGDSALYLCASSIGTSSNQPQHFGDGTRLSIL.

The CDR3 reads CASSQAGHNYGYTF. The CDR3 nucleotides read TGCGCCAGCAGCCAAGCAGGGCACAACTATGGCTACACCTTC. This chain joins TRBV4-1 and TRBJ1-2; a possible D gene is TRBD1 (5 bases). This CDR3 has 14 residues. Germline V lookup: CDR1 MGHRA, CDR2 YSYEKL. V lost 1 base and J lost 2, with 8 bases in between.

The chain uses TRBV25-1 and TRBJ2-5, with 8 bases that match TRBD2. Germline trimming cut 5 bases from V and 5 bases from J; bases unmatched to any gene: 10. Germline assignment: CDR1 MGHDK and CDR2 SYGVNS. The CDR3 has 15 amino acids. In nucleotides, the CDR3 is TGTGCCAGCAGTTTGCCCGGAGCGGGAGAGGAGACCCAGTACTTC. It specifies CASSLPGAGEETQYF.

The chain combines TRBV7-6 with TRBJ1-1; D is uncertain. The CDR3 spans 13 residues. Trimming took off 5 bases at V and 1 base at J, with 8 bases between the two ends. The germline gives CDR1 SGHVS, CDR2 FNYEAQ. CDR3 protein: CASSQTENTEAFF. The CDR3 DNA reads as TGTGCCAGCAGCCAAACAGAGAACACTGAAGCTTTCTTT.

V gene TRBV2 combines with J gene TRBJ2-5; 10 nucleotides align to TRBD1. The CDR3 covers 12 residues. J was trimmed by 4 bases and V by 11 bases; bases with no gene match: 4. Germline V gives CDR1 SNHLY, CDR2 FYNNEI. The CDR3 DNA sequence: TGTGCCCGGGACAGGGGTGGAGAGACCCAGTACTTC. This translates into CARDRGGETQYF.

V is TRBV19 and J is TRBJ1-6; the D gene is possibly TRBD1 (6 bases). The V gene's germline CDR1 is LNHDA and CDR2 SQIVND (reference sequence). Trimming cost V 9 bases and J 10 bases, with 16 bases left between them. The CDR3 loop spans 13 amino acids. This CDR3 is CASGQPGLSPLHF. The CDR3 DNA sequence: TGTGCCAGCGGACAGCCGGGCTTATCACCCCTCCACTTT.

This clone was found once. This chain connects TRBV5-1 to TRBJ2-1; possible D gene TRBD1, 6 bases. CDR1 is SGHRS, CDR2 YFSETQ, per germline. With 0 bases removed from V and 7 bases from J, the gap between germline ends came to 11 bases. The CDR3 has 14 amino acids. The CDR3 nucleotides are TGCGCCAGCAGCTTGGGGACAGTCTCTAATGAGCAGTTCTTC. Protein sequence: CASSLGTVSNEQFF.

This CDR3 is CASSSAPGQHYEQYF. CDR3 sequence (DNA): TGTGCCAGCAGCTCAGCTCCGGGACAACACTACGAGCAGTACTTC. J is TRBJ2-7 and V is TRBV3-1 (or the pseudogene TRBV3-2), with D possibly being TRBD1 (6 bases). The length of the CDR3 is 15 residues. Germline CDR1 reads LGHDT; CDR2 reads YNNKEL (reference sequence). The V end lost 5 bases, the J end lost 3 bases, and 17 bases lay between the germline ends.

This clone was found many times. The chain has TRBV28 and TRBJ2-2; tentative D call: TRBD2 (6 bases). This CDR3 has 16 residues. V lost 4 bases and J lost 4, with 16 bases in between. Germline V gives CDR1 MDHEN, CDR2 SYDVKM. The CDR3 DNA reads TGTGCCAGCAGTTATTTGGGGAGGTTGACCACCGGGGAGCTGTTTTTT. Its protein is CASSYLGRLTTGELFF.

This chain uses TRBV5-1 with TRBJ2-3, with D maybe TRBD1 (6 bases). In germline, CDR1 is SGHRS, CDR2 YFSETQ. V shed 4 bases and J shed 4 bases, with 13 bases lying between them. The CDR3 is 14 residues long. CDR3 sequence: CASSVTGSADTQYF. The CDR3 DNA reads as TGCGCCAGCAGCGTAACAGGGAGTGCAGATACGCAGTATTTT.

This rearrangement joins TRBV6-5 to TRBJ1-6; 7 bases align to TRBD1. Germline CDR1 is MNHEY and CDR2 is SVGAGI. This CDR3 has 15 residues. The V segment lost 2 bases and the J segment 9 bases; nucleotides outside the gene matches: 7. The CDR3 protein is CASSYPPGGASPLHF. As DNA, the CDR3 is TGTGCCAGCAGTTACCCGCCAGGGGGAGCTTCACCCCTCCACTTT.

The V gene is TRBV6-1, the J gene TRBJ2-6, with a possible D match to TRBD1 (5 bases). Germline V gene data show CDR1 as MNHNS and CDR2 as SASEGT. V dropped 0 bases and J dropped 1 base, with 7 bases sitting between them. This CDR3 has 16 amino acids. Written as DNA, the CDR3 is TGTGCCAGCAGTGAAGCCAGGGCTTCTGGGGCCAACGTCCTGACTTTC. Protein sequence: CASSEARASGANVLTF.

In this sample, this clone turned up a few times. The chain couples TRBV11-3 to TRBJ2-3; the match to TRBD2 covers 8 bases. Germline V lookup: CDR1 SGHNT, CDR2 YENEEA. The CDR3 covers 16 residues. The V segment lost 6 bases and the J segment 7 bases; nucleotides outside the gene matches: 15. CDR3 region: CASSPAGEGSVYTQYF. The CDR3 DNA reads as TGTGCCAGCAGTCCAGCGGGAGAGGGAAGTGTATATACGCAGTATTTT.

V and J are TRBV6-5 and TRBJ2-1; no definite D call. The CDR3 has 11 amino acids. The germline V gene has CDR1 MNHEY and CDR2 SVGAGI. Trimming shortened V by 5 bases and J by 10 bases, and 9 bases separated the two germline ends. CDR3 coding DNA: TGTGCCAGCAGTCTACCACCCGAGCAGTTCTTC. As protein: CASSLPPEQFF.